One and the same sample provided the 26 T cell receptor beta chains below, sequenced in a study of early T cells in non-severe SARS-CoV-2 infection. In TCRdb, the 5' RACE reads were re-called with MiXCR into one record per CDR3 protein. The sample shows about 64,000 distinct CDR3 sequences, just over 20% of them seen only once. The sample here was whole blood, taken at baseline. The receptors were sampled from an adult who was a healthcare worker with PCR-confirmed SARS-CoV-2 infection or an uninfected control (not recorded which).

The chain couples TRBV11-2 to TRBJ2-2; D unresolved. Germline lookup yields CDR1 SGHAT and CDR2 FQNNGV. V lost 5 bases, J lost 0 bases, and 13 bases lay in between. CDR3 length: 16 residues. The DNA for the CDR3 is TGTGCCAGCAGCCTCGTATCCGGAACGAACACCGGGGAGCTGTTTTTT. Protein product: CASSLVSGTNTGELFF.

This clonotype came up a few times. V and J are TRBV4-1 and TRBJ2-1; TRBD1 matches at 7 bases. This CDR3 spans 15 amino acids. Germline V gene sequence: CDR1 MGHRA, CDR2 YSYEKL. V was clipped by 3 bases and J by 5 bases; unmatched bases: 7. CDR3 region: CASSHPGQNHNEQFF. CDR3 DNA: TGCGCCAGCAGCCATCCGGGACAGAACCACAATGAGCAGTTCTTC.

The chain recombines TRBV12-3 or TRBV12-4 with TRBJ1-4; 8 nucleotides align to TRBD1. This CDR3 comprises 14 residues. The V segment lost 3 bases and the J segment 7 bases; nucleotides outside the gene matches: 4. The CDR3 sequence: CASSLGTGGEKLFF. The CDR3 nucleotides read TGTGCCAGCAGTTTGGGGACAGGAGGTGAAAAACTGTTTTTT.

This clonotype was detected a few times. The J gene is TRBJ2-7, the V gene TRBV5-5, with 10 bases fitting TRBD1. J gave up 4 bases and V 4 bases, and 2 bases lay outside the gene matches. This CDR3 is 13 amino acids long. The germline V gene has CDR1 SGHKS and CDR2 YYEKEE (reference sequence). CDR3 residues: CASSADRGYEQYF. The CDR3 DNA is TGTGCCAGCAGCGCGGACAGGGGGTACGAGCAGTACTTC.

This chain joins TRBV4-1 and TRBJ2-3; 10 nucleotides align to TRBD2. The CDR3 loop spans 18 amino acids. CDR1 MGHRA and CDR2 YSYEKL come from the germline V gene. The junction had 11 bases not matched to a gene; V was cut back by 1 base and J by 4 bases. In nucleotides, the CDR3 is TGCGCCAGCAGCCAAGTTCCCCTCACTAGCGGGGAATCAGATACGCAGTATTTT. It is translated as CASSQVPLTSGESDTQYF.

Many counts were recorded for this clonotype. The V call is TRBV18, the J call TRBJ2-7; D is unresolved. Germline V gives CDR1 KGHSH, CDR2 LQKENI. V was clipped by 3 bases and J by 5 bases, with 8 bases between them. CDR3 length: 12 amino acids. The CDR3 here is CASSPESHEQYF. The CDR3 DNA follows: TGTGCCAGCTCACCCGAATCCCACGAGCAGTACTTC.

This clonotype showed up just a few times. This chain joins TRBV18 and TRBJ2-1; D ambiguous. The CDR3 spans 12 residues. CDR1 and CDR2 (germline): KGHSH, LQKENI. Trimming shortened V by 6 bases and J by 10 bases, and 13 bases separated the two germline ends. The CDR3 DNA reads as TGTGCCAGCTCGCCGACGGGTTTGGAGCAGTTCTTC. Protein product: CASSPTGLEQFF.

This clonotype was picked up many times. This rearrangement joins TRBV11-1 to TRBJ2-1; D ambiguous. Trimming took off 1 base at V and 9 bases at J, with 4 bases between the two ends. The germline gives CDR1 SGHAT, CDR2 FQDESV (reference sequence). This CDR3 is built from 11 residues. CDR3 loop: CASSLEVEQFF. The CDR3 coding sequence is TGTGCCAGCAGCTTAGAGGTTGAGCAGTTCTTC.

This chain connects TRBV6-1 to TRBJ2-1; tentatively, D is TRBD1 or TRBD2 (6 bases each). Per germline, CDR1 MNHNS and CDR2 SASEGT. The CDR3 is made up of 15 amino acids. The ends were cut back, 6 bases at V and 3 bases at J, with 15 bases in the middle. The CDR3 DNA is TGTGCCAGCAGACCGGGGGCCAACGACTACAATGAGCAGTTCTTC. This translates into CASRPGANDYNEQFF.

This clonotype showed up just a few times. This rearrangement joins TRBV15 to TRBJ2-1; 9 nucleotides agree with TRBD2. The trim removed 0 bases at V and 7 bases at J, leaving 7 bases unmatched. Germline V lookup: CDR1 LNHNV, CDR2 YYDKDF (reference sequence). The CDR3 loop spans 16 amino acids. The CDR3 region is CATSRDGTSFFNEQFF. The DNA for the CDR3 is TGTGCCACCAGCAGAGATGGGACTAGCTTCTTTAATGAGCAGTTCTTC.

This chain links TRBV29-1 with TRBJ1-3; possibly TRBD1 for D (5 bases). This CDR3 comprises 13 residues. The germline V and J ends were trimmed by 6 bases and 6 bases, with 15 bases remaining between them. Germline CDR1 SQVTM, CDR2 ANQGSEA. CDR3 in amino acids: CSVQLRGINTIYF. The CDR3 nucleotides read TGCAGCGTCCAGCTTAGGGGCATAAACACCATATATTTT.

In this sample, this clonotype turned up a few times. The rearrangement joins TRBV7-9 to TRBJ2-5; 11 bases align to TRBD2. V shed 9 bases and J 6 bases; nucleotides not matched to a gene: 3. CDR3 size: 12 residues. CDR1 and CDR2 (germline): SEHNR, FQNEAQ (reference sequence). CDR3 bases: TGTGCCAGTCTAGCGGGGGGTAAGACCCAGTACTTC. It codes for CASLAGGKTQYF. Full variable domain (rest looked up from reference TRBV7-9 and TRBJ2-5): DTGVSQNPRHKITKRGQNVTFRCDPISEHNRLYWYRQTLGQGPEFLTYFQNEAQLEKSRLLSDRFSAERPKGSFSTLEIQRTEQGDSAMYLCASLAGGKTQYFGPGTRLLVL.

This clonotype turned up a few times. The CDR3 spells CASSLIARVYGGELFF. CDR3 DNA: TGTGCCAGCAGCTTGATTGCCAGGGTTTACGGCGGGGAGCTGTTTTTT. J is TRBJ2-2 and V is TRBV5-5; a weak D match, TRBD1 (5 bases). The CDR3 has 16 amino acids. From germline, CDR1 is SGHKS and CDR2 YYEKEE (reference sequence). The V and J ends lost 1 base and 7 bases respectively, with 17 bases between them. Filled out from reference TRBV5-5 and TRBJ2-2, the complete variable domain reads DAGVTQSPTHLIKTRGQQVTLRCSPISGHKSVSWYQQVLGQGPQFIFQYYEKEERGRGNFPDRFSARQFPNYSSELNVNALLLGDSALYLCASSLIARVYGGELFFGEGSRLTVL.

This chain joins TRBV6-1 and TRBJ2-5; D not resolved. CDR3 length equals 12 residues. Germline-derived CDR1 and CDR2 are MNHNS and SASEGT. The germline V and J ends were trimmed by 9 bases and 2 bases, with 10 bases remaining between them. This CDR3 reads CASALPQETQYF. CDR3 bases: TGTGCCAGTGCATTACCTCAAGAGACCCAGTACTTC.

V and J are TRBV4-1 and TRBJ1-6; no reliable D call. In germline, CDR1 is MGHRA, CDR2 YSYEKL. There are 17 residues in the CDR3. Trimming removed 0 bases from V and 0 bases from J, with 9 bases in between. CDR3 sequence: CASSQEGGSSYNSPLHF. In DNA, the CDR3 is TGCGCCAGCAGCCAAGAAGGAGGGAGCTCCTATAATTCACCCCTCCACTTT.

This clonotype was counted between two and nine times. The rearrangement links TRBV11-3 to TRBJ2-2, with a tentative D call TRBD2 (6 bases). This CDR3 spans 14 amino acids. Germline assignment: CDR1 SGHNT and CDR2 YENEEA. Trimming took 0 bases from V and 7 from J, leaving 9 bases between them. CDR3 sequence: CASSLDRGGGELFF. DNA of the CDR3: TGTGCCAGCAGCTTAGATCGGGGAGGCGGGGAGCTGTTTTTT.

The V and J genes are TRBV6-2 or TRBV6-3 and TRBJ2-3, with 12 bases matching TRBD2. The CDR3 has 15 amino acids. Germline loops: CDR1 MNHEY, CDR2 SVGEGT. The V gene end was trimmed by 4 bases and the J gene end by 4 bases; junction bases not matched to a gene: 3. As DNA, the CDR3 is TGTGCCAGCAGTTTGACTAGCGGGGGTTCAGATACGCAGTATTTT. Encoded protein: CASSLTSGGSDTQYF.

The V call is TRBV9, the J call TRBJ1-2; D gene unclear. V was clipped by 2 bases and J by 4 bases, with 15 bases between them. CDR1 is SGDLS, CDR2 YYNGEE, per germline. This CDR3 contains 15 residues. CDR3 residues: CASSVADGPSYGYTF. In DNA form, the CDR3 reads TGTGCCAGCAGCGTTGCCGACGGGCCAAGCTATGGCTACACCTTC. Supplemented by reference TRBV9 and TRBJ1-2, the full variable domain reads DSGVTQTPKHLITATGQRVTLRCSPRSGDLSVYWYQQSLDQGLQFLIQYYNGEERAKGNILERFSAQQFPDLHSELNLSSLELGDSALYFCASSVADGPSYGYTFGSGTRLTVV.

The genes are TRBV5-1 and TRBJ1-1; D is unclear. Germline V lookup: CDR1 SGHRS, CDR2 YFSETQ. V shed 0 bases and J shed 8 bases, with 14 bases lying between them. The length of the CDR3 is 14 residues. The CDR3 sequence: CASSLGLGRSEAFF. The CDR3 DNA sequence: TGCGCCAGCAGCTTGGGACTCGGAAGAAGCGAAGCTTTCTTT. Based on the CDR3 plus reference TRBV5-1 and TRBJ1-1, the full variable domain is KAGVTQTPRYLIKTRGQQVTLSCSPISGHRSVSWYQQTPGQGLQFLFEYFSETQRNKGNFPGRFSGRQFSNSRSEMNVSTLELGDSALYLCASSLGLGRSEAFFGQGTRLTVV.

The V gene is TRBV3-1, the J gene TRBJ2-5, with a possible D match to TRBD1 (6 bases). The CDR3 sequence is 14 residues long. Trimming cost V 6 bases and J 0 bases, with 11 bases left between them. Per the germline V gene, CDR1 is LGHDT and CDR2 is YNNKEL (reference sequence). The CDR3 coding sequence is TGTGCCAGCAGAACCTACAGGGACCAAGAGACCCAGTACTTC. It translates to CASRTYRDQETQYF.

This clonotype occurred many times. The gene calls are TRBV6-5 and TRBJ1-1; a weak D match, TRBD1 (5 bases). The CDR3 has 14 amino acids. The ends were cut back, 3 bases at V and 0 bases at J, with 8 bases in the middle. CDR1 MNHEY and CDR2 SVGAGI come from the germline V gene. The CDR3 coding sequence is TGTGCCAGCAGTTATCAGGGAGTGAACACTGAAGCTTTCTTT. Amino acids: CASSYQGVNTEAFF.

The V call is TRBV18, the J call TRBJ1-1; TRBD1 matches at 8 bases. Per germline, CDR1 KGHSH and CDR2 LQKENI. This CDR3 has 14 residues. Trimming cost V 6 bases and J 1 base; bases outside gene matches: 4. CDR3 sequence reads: CASSGQGANTEAFF. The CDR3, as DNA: TGTGCCAGCTCTGGACAGGGTGCGAACACTGAAGCTTTCTTT.

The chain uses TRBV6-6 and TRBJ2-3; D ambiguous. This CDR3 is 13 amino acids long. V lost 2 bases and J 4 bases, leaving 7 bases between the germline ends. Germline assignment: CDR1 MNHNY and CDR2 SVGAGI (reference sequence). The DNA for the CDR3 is TGTGCCAGCAGTTACCCCCCCTCAGATACGCAGTATTTT. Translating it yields CASSYPPSDTQYF.

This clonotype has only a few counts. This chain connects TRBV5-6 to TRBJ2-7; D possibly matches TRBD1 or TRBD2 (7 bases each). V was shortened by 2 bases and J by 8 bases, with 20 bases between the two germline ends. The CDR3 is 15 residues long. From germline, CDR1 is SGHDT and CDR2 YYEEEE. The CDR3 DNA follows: TGTGCCAGCAGCTTCAGGGGGGGACTGCCCTGGAAGCAGTACTTC. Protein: CASSFRGGLPWKQYF.

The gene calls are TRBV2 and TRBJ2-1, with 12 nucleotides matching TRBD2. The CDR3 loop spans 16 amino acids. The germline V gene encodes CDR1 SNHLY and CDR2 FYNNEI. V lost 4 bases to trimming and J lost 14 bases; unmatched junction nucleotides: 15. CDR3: CASSGQAGASGGAEFF. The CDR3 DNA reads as TGTGCCAGCAGTGGGCAGGCCGGGGCTAGCGGGGGGGCAGAGTTCTTC.

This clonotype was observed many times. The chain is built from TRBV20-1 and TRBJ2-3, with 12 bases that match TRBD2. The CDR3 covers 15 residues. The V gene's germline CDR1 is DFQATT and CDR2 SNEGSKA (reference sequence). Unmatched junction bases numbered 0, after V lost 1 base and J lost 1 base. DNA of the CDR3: TGCAGTGCTAGAGGACTAGCGGGGGGCACAGATACGCAGTATTTT. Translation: CSARGLAGGTDTQYF.